Shown below are 10 T cell receptor beta chains from a single sample sequenced in a study of cytomegalovirus exposure and HLA in healthy donors. The PCR employed 60 Vbeta primers together with 13 Jbeta primers. Some clones are missing from TCRdb's copy, which holds only in-frame ones; the method was immunoSEQ multiplex PCR. Across 80,000 to 95,000 clones, the top ten clones capture around 1.1% of the sample. The sample consisted of PBMCs. The receptors come from a woman aged 30 to 39 in good health and CMV-seronegative.

The V call is TRBV6-4, the J call TRBJ1-2, with a weak D call TRBD1 (5 bases). The length of the CDR3 is 14 residues. The germline V gene encodes CDR1 MRHNA and CDR2 SNTAGT. V was trimmed by 2 bases and J by 9 bases, leaving 16 bases between them. The CDR3 region is CASSDGRRGLSYTF. The CDR3 DNA reads TGTGCCAGCAGTGACGGCAGACGGGGGTTAAGCTACACCTTC.

V gene TRBV5-1 combines with J gene TRBJ2-1; a possible D gene is TRBD2 (5 bases). The CDR3 has 14 residues. CDR1 SGHRS and CDR2 YFSETQ come from the germline V gene. Trimming pared 1 base from V and 7 bases from J, leaving 12 bases between. Written as DNA, the CDR3 is TGCGCCAGCAGCTTGATGGACTCCCGGAATGAGCAGTTCTTC. It translates to CASSLMDSRNEQFF.

The chain joins TRBV7-9 to TRBJ2-7; 8 positions agree with TRBD1. Unmatched junction bases numbered 5, after V lost 2 bases and J lost 5 bases. Looked up from germline, CDR1 is SEHNR and CDR2 is FQNEAQ (reference sequence). This CDR3 has 14 amino acids. CDR3 in DNA: TGTGCCAGCAGCTTACAGGGGGCGTCCCACGAGCAGTACTTC. Amino acids: CASSLQGASHEQYF.

This chain joins TRBV7-9 and TRBJ1-1, with D possibly matching TRBD1 (5 bases). Per the germline V gene, CDR1 is SEHNR and CDR2 is FQNEAQ (reference sequence). Trimming stripped 5 bases from V and 0 bases from J, with 10 bases between. This CDR3 is 14 amino acids long. CDR3 DNA: TGTGCCAGCAGCACGGACATCCTGAACACTGAAGCTTTCTTT. Translation gives CASSTDILNTEAFF.

The chain has TRBV13 and TRBJ1-6; D call uncertain. V lost 0 bases and J lost 10, with 4 bases in between. CDR3 length equals 12 residues. Looked up from germline, CDR1 is PRHDT and CDR2 is FYEKMQ (reference sequence). DNA of the CDR3: TGTGCCAGCAGCTTAGGGGCCTCACCCCTCCACTTT. Translating it yields CASSLGASPLHF.

J is TRBJ2-7 and V is TRBV10-3; 7 bases align to TRBD1. CDR1 and CDR2 from the germline V gene are ENHRY and SYGVKD. With 6 bases clipped from V and 2 bases from J, the junction kept 10 bases outside the gene matches. The CDR3 consists of 15 residues. CDR3: CAISAGTVLAYEQYF. The CDR3 DNA reads as TGTGCCATCAGCGCCGGGACAGTCCTCGCCTACGAGCAGTACTTC.

CDR3 amino acids: CASRETQGAAFF. In DNA form, the CDR3 reads TGTGCCAGCAGGGAGACTCAGGGTGCAGCTTTCTTT. The J gene is TRBJ1-1, the V gene TRBV6-1; possible D gene TRBD1, 5 bases. Germline loops: CDR1 MNHNS, CDR2 SASEGT. V was clipped by 6 bases and J by 10 bases, with 15 bases between them. This CDR3 has 12 amino acids.

The gene calls are TRBV4-2 and TRBJ2-7; TRBD1 matches at 9 bases. V shed 1 base and J 1 base; nucleotides not matched to a gene: 5. Germline V gene lookup returns CDR1 LGHNA and CDR2 YNFKEQ. CDR3 length: 16 residues. CDR3: CASSQGQGEISYEQYF. Written as DNA, the CDR3 is TGTGCCAGCAGCCAAGGACAGGGGGAAATATCCTACGAGCAGTACTTC.

The chain carries TRBV18 and TRBJ2-2; D gene uncertain. Trimming removed 1 base from V and 0 bases from J, with 12 bases in between. In germline, CDR1 is KGHSH, CDR2 LQKENI. The CDR3 has 17 amino acids. The CDR3 DNA sequence: TGTGCCAGCTCACCACTCTCGGCGGCCGCGAACACCGGGGAGCTGTTTTTT. Translating gives CASSPLSAAANTGELFF. The complete variable domain, with remaining parts taken from reference TRBV18 and TRBJ2-2, reads NAGVMQNPRHLVRRRGQEARLRCSPMKGHSHVYWYRQLPEEGLKFMVYLQKENIIDESGMPKERFSAEFPKEGPSILRIQQVVRGDSAAYFCASSPLSAAANTGELFFGEGSRLTVL.

A word on this clone: Germline is not matched at one junction end, which may reflect a read error. The chain carries TRBV30 and TRBJ1-1; 9 positions agree with TRBD1. The CDR3 is made up of 15 amino acids. The germline V gene has CDR1 GTSNPN and CDR2 SVGIG (reference sequence). The CDR3 protein is CAGSALGQGDTEAFF. In DNA form, the CDR3 reads TGTGCCGGGAGTGCCTTGGGACAGGGCGACACTGAAGCTTTCTTT.